Below, 32 T cell receptor beta chains from the same sample are listed, as sequenced in a study of response to subunit inactivated influenza vaccine. Via MiXCR, TCRdb re-called the RT-PCR reads, giving one row per CDR3 protein. Of hundreds of thousands of distinct CDR3 sequences in the sample, around 25% were seen once. Source: CD4+ T cells sorted from PBMCs, taken 4 to 6 days after vaccination. The receptors derive from a man aged 50-60 years who received an inactivated influenza vaccine.

The chain combines TRBV12-3 or TRBV12-4 with TRBJ1-1, with D perhaps TRBD1 (6 bases). The CDR3 loop spans 15 amino acids. V was pared by 6 bases and J by 6 bases, with 20 bases between. The CDR3 protein is CASSNRYRAGAEAFF. Written as DNA, the CDR3 is TGTGCCAGCAGCAACCGATACAGGGCTGGGGCTGAAGCTTTCTTT.

This clonotype was observed a few times. The chain couples TRBV10-3 to TRBJ2-7; D may be TRBD1 (6 bases). The CDR3 sequence is 13 residues long. The germline CDR1 and CDR2 sequences are ENHRY and SYGVKD. With 10 bases removed from V and 1 base from J, the gap between germline ends came to 14 bases. The CDR3 sequence is CASTGQESYEQYF. The CDR3 DNA sequence: TGTGCCAGCACAGGGCAGGAGTCCTACGAGCAGTACTTC.

This clonotype was counted many times. DNA for the CDR3: TGTGCCAGCTCACAGGGGGGACTGAACTATGGCTACACCTTC. Translation gives CASSQGGLNYGYTF. This rearrangement joins TRBV18 to TRBJ1-2; perhaps TRBD1 as D (6 bases). V shed 4 bases and J shed 2 bases, with 11 bases lying between them. The CDR3 runs 14 residues. Germline V CDR1 and CDR2: KGHSH, LQKENI.

This chain connects TRBV6-2 or TRBV6-3 to TRBJ2-5; TRBD2 aligns across 8 bases. There are 15 residues in the CDR3. Germline assignment: CDR1 MNHEY and CDR2 SVGEGT. Unmatched junction bases numbered 11, after V lost 6 bases and J lost 5 bases. The CDR3 sequence is CASSSPGGARETQYF. The CDR3 coding sequence is TGTGCCAGCAGCTCCCCCGGGGGGGCCCGGGAGACCCAGTACTTC.

The table lists this clonotype with a few counts. The chain employs TRBV19 and TRBJ2-1; TRBD2 matches at 7 bases. With V trimmed by 5 bases and J by 9 bases, 7 bases remained unmatched. The length of the CDR3 is 13 residues. From germline, CDR1 is LNHDA and CDR2 SQIVND (reference sequence). CDR3 protein: CASSYRRESEQFF. DNA of the CDR3: TGTGCCAGTAGTTATCGGCGGGAGTCTGAGCAGTTCTTC.

This chain uses TRBV12-3 or TRBV12-4 with TRBJ2-5, with 13 nucleotides matching TRBD2. The trim removed 11 bases at V and 0 bases at J, leaving 15 bases unmatched. The CDR3 sequence is 18 residues long. Here the CDR3 DNA reads TGTGCCTTCAGTCGGACTAGCGGGGGCCTATCGTACCAAGAGACCCAGTACTTC. This sequence encodes CAFSRTSGGLSYQETQYF.

This clonotype was picked up one time. At one of its ends the junction is not consistent with the germline gene, which may arise from a read error. Written as DNA, the CDR3 is TGTGCCAGCTGCTTAACGCCAGGGGGGGTTACTGAAGCTTTCTTT. Translating it yields CASCLTPGGVTEAFF. The chain joins TRBV7-2 to TRBJ1-1; the match to TRBD1 covers 7 bases. The germline CDR1 and CDR2 sequences are SGHTA and FQGNSA. This CDR3 has 15 residues. Based on the CDR3 plus reference TRBV7-2 and TRBJ1-1, the full variable domain is GAGVSQSPSNKVTEKGKDVELRCDPISGHTALYWYRQSLGQGLEFLIYFQGNSAPDKSGLPSDRFSAERTGGSVSTLTIQRTQQEDSAVYLCASCLTPGGVTEAFFGQGTRLTVV.

The chain is built from TRBV15 and TRBJ2-5; D possibly matches TRBD1 or TRBD2 (5 bases each). Looked up from germline, CDR1 is LNHNV and CDR2 is YYDKDF (reference sequence). The CDR3 contains 13 residues. Trimming shortened V by 4 bases and J by 7 bases, and 13 bases separated the two germline ends. CDR3 residues: CATSTEGRGTQYF. In DNA, the CDR3 is TGTGCCACCAGCACAGAGGGTAGGGGGACCCAGTACTTC.

This sequence joins TRBV4-3 and TRBJ2-1, with a weak D call TRBD1 (5 bases). CDR3 length: 15 residues. V lost 4 bases and J 7 bases, leaving 17 bases between the germline ends. Germline V gene data show CDR1 as LGHNA and CDR2 as YSLEER. CDR3 amino acids: CASSREYNRFNEQFF. In DNA form, the CDR3 reads TGCGCCAGCAGCCGAGAGTACAACAGGTTTAATGAGCAGTTCTTC.

This clonotype was detected only a few times. V is TRBV29-1 and J is TRBJ2-5, with 10 nucleotides matching TRBD2. The CDR3 is 14 residues long. CDR1 is SQVTM, CDR2 ANQGSEA, per germline. The J segment lost 4 bases and the V segment lost 3 bases, leaving 5 bases of the junction unmatched. CDR3 in DNA: TGCAGCGTTGACCTAGCGGGAGTAGGAGAGACCCAGTACTTC. It encodes CSVDLAGVGETQYF.

The chain combines TRBV7-2 with TRBJ1-1, with TRBD1 matching over 7 bases. Germline loops: CDR1 SGHTA, CDR2 FQGNSA. The CDR3 consists of 15 residues. J lost 1 base, V lost 6 bases, and 8 bases had no gene match. The CDR3 DNA sequence: TGTGCCAGCAGTCACCACAGGGGACCGAACACTGAAGCTTTCTTT. Its translation: CASSHHRGPNTEAFF.

The CDR3 protein is CASSSQTGVIQPQHF. In nucleotides, the CDR3 is TGTGCCAGCAGCTCTCAAACAGGGGTAATTCAGCCCCAGCATTTT. The genes are TRBV7-2 and TRBJ1-5; 7 bases agree with TRBD1. Trimming cost V 4 bases and J 6 bases; bases outside gene matches: 9. Germline V CDR1 and CDR2: SGHTA, FQGNSA. CDR3 size: 15 residues.

The chain employs TRBV6-1 and TRBJ2-5; maybe TRBD1 (6 bases). CDR1 and CDR2 (germline): MNHNS, SASEGT. The CDR3 has 14 residues. Trimming removed 6 bases at V and 1 base at J, with 12 bases between. The CDR3: CASRPRQVQETQYF. The CDR3 DNA reads TGTGCCAGCAGGCCTAGACAGGTCCAAGAGACCCAGTACTTC.

J is TRBJ2-5 and V is TRBV4-1; D might be TRBD1 (6 bases). Germline V gene data show CDR1 as MGHRA and CDR2 as YSYEKL. The CDR3 sequence is 15 residues long. Between the trimmed V and J ends, which lost 1 base and 3 bases, there was a span of 12 bases. The chain's CDR3 is CASSQAGQTEETQYF. Written as DNA, the CDR3 is TGCGCCAGCAGCCAAGCAGGACAGACAGAAGAGACCCAGTACTTC.

This clonotype was seen a few times. This sequence joins TRBV5-4 and TRBJ2-7, with TRBD1 matching over 9 bases. CDR3 length equals 15 residues. The V gene's germline CDR1 is SGHNT and CDR2 YYREEE (reference sequence). V lost 2 bases to trimming and J lost 6 bases; unmatched junction nucleotides: 9. The CDR3 region is CASSFPDRGFVEQYF. The CDR3 nucleotides read TGTGCCAGCAGCTTCCCGGACAGGGGCTTCGTCGAGCAGTACTTC. The full variable domain, with the rest looked up from reference TRBV5-4 and TRBJ2-7, is ETGVTQSPTHLIKTRGQQVTLRCSSQSGHNTVSWYQQALGQGPQFIFQYYREEENGRGNFPPRFSGLQFPNYSSELNVNALELDDSALYLCASSFPDRGFVEQYFGPGTRLTVT.

The chain combines TRBV20-1 with TRBJ2-3, with D unclear. The CDR3 runs to 11 residues. The germline gives CDR1 DFQATT, CDR2 SNEGSKA (reference sequence). V lost 5 bases and J 3 bases, leaving 6 bases between the germline ends. For the CDR3, the DNA is TGCAGTGCTGCGGTTACAGATACGCAGTATTTT. The encoded protein is CSAAVTDTQYF.

This clonotype was detected ten times or more. This chain links TRBV24-1 with TRBJ2-1, with 8 bases matching TRBD1. The CDR3 extends over 16 amino acids. V shed 0 bases and J 2 bases; nucleotides not matched to a gene: 2. The germline V gene has CDR1 KGHDR and CDR2 SFDVKD. The CDR3 sequence: CATSDLPRGPYNEQFF. The CDR3 DNA sequence: TGTGCCACCAGTGATTTGCCCAGGGGGCCCTACAATGAGCAGTTCTTC.

This clonotype was seen more than once but under ten times. The chain uses TRBV5-5 and TRBJ2-7; TRBD1 or TRBD2 may be the D gene (6 bases each). From germline, CDR1 is SGHKS and CDR2 YYEKEE (reference sequence). The CDR3 sequence is 16 residues long. Trimming cost V 0 bases and J 3 bases, with 16 bases left between them. The CDR3 DNA reads as TGTGCCAGCAGCTTGGTTGGAGGGGACATTAACTACGAGCAGTACTTC. Amino acids: CASSLVGGDINYEQYF.

This clonotype was detected only once. The chain employs TRBV7-2 and TRBJ2-2, with a tentative D call TRBD1 (5 bases). The CDR3 contains 15 residues. V lost 4 bases and J lost 0, with 9 bases in between. Per germline, CDR1 SGHTA and CDR2 FQGNSA. CDR3 residues: CASSSTVTNTGELFF. CDR3 sequence (DNA): TGTGCCAGCAGCTCGACAGTTACGAACACCGGGGAGCTGTTTTTT. Full variable domain (outside the CDR3, taken from reference TRBV7-2 and TRBJ2-2): GAGVSQSPSNKVTEKGKDVELRCDPISGHTALYWYRQSLGQGLEFLIYFQGNSAPDKSGLPSDRFSAERTGGSVSTLTIQRTQQEDSAVYLCASSSTVTNTGELFFGEGSRLTVL.

This chain connects TRBV29-1 to TRBJ2-5; a weak D match, TRBD1 (5 bases). The V end lost 6 bases, the J end lost 1 base, and 18 bases lay between the germline ends. Per the germline V gene, CDR1 is SQVTM and CDR2 is ANQGSEA. This CDR3 is 15 amino acids long. This CDR3 reads CSVQRAGNLQETQYF. Written as DNA, the CDR3 is TGCAGCGTCCAACGTGCAGGGAACCTCCAAGAGACCCAGTACTTC.

This clonotype was picked up a small number of times. The rearrangement links TRBV5-1 to TRBJ2-1; no firm D call. The germline V and J ends were trimmed by 0 bases and 4 bases, with 8 bases remaining between them. The CDR3 runs to 14 residues. Germline V gene data show CDR1 as SGHRS and CDR2 as YFSETQ. The CDR3, as DNA: TGCGCCAGCAGCTTGGGCCAGCTATACAATGAGCAGTTCTTC. This codes for CASSLGQLYNEQFF.

This clonotype was counted a few times. The chain combines TRBV20-1 with TRBJ2-7; D is undetermined. The germline gives CDR1 DFQATT, CDR2 SNEGSKA (reference sequence). Trimming cost V 4 bases and J 3 bases, with 7 bases left between them. The length of the CDR3 is 11 residues. The CDR3 region is CSANPSYEQYF. Here the CDR3 DNA reads TGCAGTGCTAACCCGAGCTACGAGCAGTACTTC.

This clonotype appeared a few times. The chain combines TRBV12-3 or TRBV12-4 with TRBJ2-7, with D tentatively TRBD1 (6 bases). Trimming took off 5 bases at V and 6 bases at J, with 11 bases between the two ends. The CDR3 has 12 residues. The CDR3 nucleotides are TGTGCCAGCAGTACCACAGGGTTCGAGCAGTACTTC. Translating it yields CASSTTGFEQYF.

The CDR3 bases are TGTGCCAGCTCACGGGGGTACTACGAGCAGTACTTC. Translating gives CASSRGYYEQYF. The chain employs TRBV18 and TRBJ2-7; D is possibly TRBD1 or TRBD2 (5 bases each). Germline CDR1 and CDR2: KGHSH and LQKENI. The CDR3 is 12 amino acids. Trimming shortened V by 4 bases and J by 3 bases, and 7 bases separated the two germline ends.

This clonotype was picked up a small number of times. The chain uses TRBV7-2 and TRBJ2-7; tentative D call: TRBD2 (5 bases). The CDR3 consists of 15 residues. Germline CDR1 reads SGHTA; CDR2 reads FQGNSA. Trimming left V 5 bases short and J 4 bases short, with 18 bases between. For the CDR3, the DNA is TGTGCCAGCAGCCCCCGCGGAGGCAGATTTTACGAGCAGTACTTC. Its protein is CASSPRGGRFYEQYF.

This clonotype turned up a few times. The chain couples TRBV6-5 to TRBJ2-7; no clear D. This CDR3 has 11 amino acids. Germline V gene lookup returns CDR1 MNHEY and CDR2 SVGAGI. The germline V and J ends were trimmed by 7 bases and 2 bases, with 6 bases remaining between them. CDR3 DNA sequence: TGTGCCAGCAAGAGTCCCTACGAGCAGTACTTC. This translates into CASKSPYEQYF.

The chain carries TRBV5-1 and TRBJ2-5, with 10 bases lining up with TRBD1. Germline lookup yields CDR1 SGHRS and CDR2 YFSETQ. The CDR3 covers 20 residues. J lost 5 bases, V lost 3 bases, and 22 bases had no gene match. CDR3 residues: CASSSPRRDRGLNGGETQYF. DNA for the CDR3: TGCGCCAGCAGCTCGCCAAGAAGGGACAGGGGCCTCAATGGGGGGGAGACCCAGTACTTC.

This clonotype has a handful of counts. V gene TRBV7-2 combines with J gene TRBJ2-2; a weak D match, TRBD1 (5 bases). Trimming took off 5 bases at V and 8 bases at J, with 15 bases between the two ends. The CDR3 is 14 amino acids. Germline V gene data show CDR1 as SGHTA and CDR2 as FQGNSA. In DNA form, the CDR3 reads TGTGCCAGCAGCCCCAACCCAGGGTTGGGGGAGCTGTTTTTT. Translation gives CASSPNPGLGELFF.

The chain combines TRBV29-1 with TRBJ2-1; the match to TRBD2 covers 7 bases. With 5 bases clipped from V and 7 bases from J, the junction kept 20 bases outside the gene matches. This CDR3 has 17 residues. Germline V gene data show CDR1 as SQVTM and CDR2 as ANQGSEA. The CDR3 here is CSVQKRLGGGPRNEQFF. The DNA for the CDR3 is TGCAGCGTTCAAAAGAGGCTCGGGGGAGGGCCTCGTAATGAGCAGTTCTTC.

This chain connects TRBV15 to TRBJ2-7; possibly TRBD2 for D (6 bases). The V end was cut by 0 bases, the J end by 3 bases, with 12 bases between. The CDR3 sequence is 15 residues long. From germline, CDR1 is LNHNV and CDR2 YYDKDF (reference sequence). CDR3 nucleotides: TGTGCCACCAGCAGAGAGTTGGGCGGGAACTACGAGCAGTACTTC. It specifies CATSRELGGNYEQYF.

Concerning this clonotype itself: Relative to the germline gene, one junction end is altered; a read error may explain this. The chain recombines TRBV7-2 with TRBJ1-6; D might be TRBD1 (6 bases). CDR1 is SGHTA, CDR2 FQGNSA, per germline. There are 15 residues in the CDR3. CDR3 nucleotide sequence: TGTGACAGCAGCCTGGACAGCCAAATGTGGTCACCCCTCCACTTT. Translation: CDSSLDSQMWSPLHF. Supplemented by reference TRBV7-2 and TRBJ1-6, the full variable domain reads GAGVSQSPSNKVTEKGKDVELRCDPISGHTALYWYRQSLGQGLEFLIYFQGNSAPDKSGLPSDRFSAERTGGSVSTLTIQRTQQEDSAVYLCDSSLDSQMWSPLHFGNGTRLTVT.

The table lists this clonotype with a count of one. The chain couples TRBV15 to TRBJ2-7; D is perhaps TRBD1 (5 bases). V dropped 3 bases and J dropped 5 bases, with 17 bases sitting between them. CDR3 length equals 15 residues. CDR1 and CDR2 from the germline V gene are LNHNV and YYDKDF (reference sequence). CDR3 in DNA: TGTGCCACCAGCAGGACTTACCAGGGTCATGACGAGCAGTACTTC. Translated, it gives CATSRTYQGHDEQYF. The variable domain in full, with the rest retrieved from reference TRBV15 and TRBJ2-7, is DAMVIQNPRYQVTQFGKPVTLSCSQTLNHNVMYWYQQKSSQAPKLLFHYYDKDFNNEADTPDNFQSRRPNTSFCFLDIRSPGLGDTAMYLCATSRTYQGHDEQYFGPGTRLTVT.